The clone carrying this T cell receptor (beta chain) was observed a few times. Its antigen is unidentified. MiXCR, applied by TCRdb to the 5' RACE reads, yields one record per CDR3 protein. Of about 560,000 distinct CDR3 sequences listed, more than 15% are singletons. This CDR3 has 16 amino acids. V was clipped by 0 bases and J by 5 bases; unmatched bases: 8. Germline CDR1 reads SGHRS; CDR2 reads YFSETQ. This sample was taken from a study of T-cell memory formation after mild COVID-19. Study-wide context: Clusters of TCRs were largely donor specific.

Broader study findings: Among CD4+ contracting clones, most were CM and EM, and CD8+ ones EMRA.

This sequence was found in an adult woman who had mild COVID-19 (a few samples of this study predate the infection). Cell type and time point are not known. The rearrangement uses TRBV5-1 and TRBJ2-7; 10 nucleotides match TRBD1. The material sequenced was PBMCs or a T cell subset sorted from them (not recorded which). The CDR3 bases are TGCGCCAGCAGCTTGGGACAGGGGGCGGCTTGGGACGAGCAGTACTTC. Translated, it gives CASSLGQGAAWDEQYF.